This TCR beta chain emerged from a study of blood T cell repertoires in COVID-19. Looking at the study overall: COVID-19 samples from acute and convalescent phases originated in the United States, Italy and Spain.

Original methodology: Reference gene primer amplification gave nucleated cell count estimates. Assay: immunoSEQ multiplex PCR; the TCRdb copy retains only in-frame clones and omits some. V and J calls plus clone size are reproduced from that table; the DNA served to infer D and trimming. The sample lists more than 350,000 clones, roughly 90% occurring once. The CDR3 runs to 14 residues. Germline CDR1 is ENHRY and CDR2 is SYGVKD. V was clipped by 0 bases and J by 9 bases, with 13 bases between them. Sequenced input: peripheral blood. The chain is built from TRBV10-3 and TRBJ2-3, with a possible D match to TRBD2 (5 bases). The sequence was obtained from a woman aged 25-40 years with COVID-19, enrolled during active disease. The CDR3 loop reads CAISESEGLYTQYF. The CDR3 DNA follows: TGTGCCATCAGTGAGTCTGAGGGCTTGTACACGCAGTATTTT.